The 21 T cell receptor beta chains given below trace back to one sample, sequenced in a study of CD8+CD57+ T cells in acquired aplastic anemia. Genomic DNA, serving as template, underwent TCR beta VDJ and CDR3 profiling. TCRdb recomputed calls from the reads with MiXCR, one row per CDR3 protein. The repertoire holds roughly 80,000 distinct CDR3 sequences, around 42% seen once, with around 63% in the top ten. Sequencing input: sorted CD4+, CD8+, or CD8+CD57+ T cells (not recorded which) from PBMCs. These receptors were obtained from a human donor in good health, serving as a control.

V gene TRBV11-2 combines with J gene TRBJ2-3; D might be TRBD1 (6 bases). Trimming pared 1 base from V and 2 bases from J, leaving 10 bases between. This CDR3 spans 15 amino acids. Germline CDR1 reads SGHAT; CDR2 reads FQNNGV. The DNA of the CDR3 is TGTGCCAGCAGCTTAGTGGGGGCGATCACAGATACGCAGTATTTT. It specifies CASSLVGAITDTQYF. The full variable domain, with the rest looked up from reference TRBV11-2 and TRBJ2-3, is EAGVAQSPRYKIIEKRQSVAFWCNPISGHATLYWYQQILGQGPKLLIQFQNNGVVDDSQLPKDRFSAERLKGVDSTLKIQPAKLEDSAVYLCASSLVGAITDTQYFGPGTRLTVL.

This clonotype was observed at least ten times. The J gene is TRBJ1-5, the V gene TRBV12-3 or TRBV12-4; weak D call: TRBD1 (6 bases). CDR3 length: 15 amino acids. V dropped 6 bases and J dropped 6 bases, with 18 bases sitting between them. The CDR3 nucleotides are TGTGCCAGCAGCCCCCGGACAGATCTTTTTCAGCCCCAGCATTTT. As protein: CASSPRTDLFQPQHF.

The table lists this clonotype with a few counts. This chain connects TRBV5-1 to TRBJ1-1; unclear D gene. The CDR3 covers 15 residues. V was cut by 4 bases and J by 0 bases, with 13 bases left in between. Germline CDR1 reads SGHRS; CDR2 reads YFSETQ. The CDR3 DNA is TGCGCCAGCAGCCAAGAATCCGGGATGAACACTGAAGCTTTCTTT. It translates to CASSQESGMNTEAFF.

The chain uses TRBV15 and TRBJ2-7; 8 bases line up with TRBD1. There are 15 residues in the CDR3. V lost 4 bases to trimming and J lost 1 base; unmatched junction nucleotides: 6. The germline V gene has CDR1 LNHNV and CDR2 YYDKDF (reference sequence). CDR3 nucleotide sequence: TGTGCCACCAGCACTGGACAGGGTATATCCTACGAGCAGTACTTC. Its translation: CATSTGQGISYEQYF.

J is TRBJ2-3 and V is TRBV12-3 or TRBV12-4, with 13 bases identical to TRBD2. The CDR3 length is 15 residues. V was pared by 6 bases and J by 4 bases, with 4 bases of the junction left unmatched. The CDR3 region is CASRTTSGGADTQYF. DNA of the CDR3: TGTGCCAGCAGGACCACTAGCGGGGGGGCAGATACGCAGTATTTT.

This clonotype occurred once. This clone may be a read error of a much larger clone one base away. V gene TRBV7-6 combines with J gene TRBJ2-3, with 8 bases that match TRBD1. Trimming at V came to 8 bases and at J to 1 base, leaving 17 bases not matched to a gene. The germline CDR1 and CDR2 sequences are SGHVS and FNYEAQ. The CDR3 has 18 residues. CDR3 in amino acids: CASGSTLFTGQGTDTQYF. CDR3 DNA sequence: TGTGCCAGCGGCTCCACCCTATTTACGGGACAGGGCACAGATACGCAGTATTTT.

The V and J genes are TRBV3-1 and TRBJ1-1; D call uncertain. The CDR3 consists of 17 residues. The V gene's germline CDR1 is LGHDT and CDR2 YNNKEL (reference sequence). V gave up 0 bases and J gave up 1 base, with 15 bases separating them. The CDR3 nucleotides read TGTGCCAGCAGCCAAGACGTAGGTGGCTTAGGGAACACTGAAGCTTTCTTT. This sequence encodes CASSQDVGGLGNTEAFF.

This clonotype was detected only a few times. This chain joins TRBV5-1 and TRBJ1-2; TRBD1 aligns across 11 bases. J lost 3 bases, V lost 2 bases, and 3 bases had no gene match. The germline V gene has CDR1 SGHRS and CDR2 YFSETQ. The CDR3 has 15 amino acids. In DNA form, the CDR3 reads TGCGCCAGCAGCTTCGGACAGGGGGCCTACTATGGCTACACCTTC. The encoded protein is CASSFGQGAYYGYTF. Looking up the rest from reference TRBV5-1 and TRBJ1-2 gives the full variable domain: KAGVTQTPRYLIKTRGQQVTLSCSPISGHRSVSWYQQTPGQGLQFLFEYFSETQRNKGNFPGRFSGRQFSNSRSEMNVSTLELGDSALYLCASSFGQGAYYGYTFGSGTRLTVV.

On this clonotype: Just one base apart from a much larger clone, this may be a read error. The chain recombines TRBV29-1 with TRBJ2-1; D may be TRBD1 (5 bases). Germline V gene sequence: CDR1 SQVTM, CDR2 ANQGSEA. This CDR3 is 13 amino acids long. This CDR3 reads CTVENPDLRGGFF. The CDR3 nucleotides are TGCACCGTTGAAAATCCAGACCTTAGGGGCGGGTTCTTC.

The sample holds a few counts of this clonotype. This rearrangement joins TRBV27 to TRBJ2-1; a possible D gene is TRBD1 (6 bases). This CDR3 spans 12 amino acids. V lost 8 bases and J lost 6, with 11 bases in between. Germline values: CDR1 MNHEY, CDR2 SMNVEV (reference sequence). The CDR3 spells CASALGGNEQFF. In nucleotides, the CDR3 is TGTGCCAGCGCCCTAGGGGGCAATGAGCAGTTCTTC.

The table lists this clonotype with a few counts. V usage is TRBV20-1 and J usage is TRBJ2-2; perhaps TRBD2 as D (7 bases). This CDR3 is built from 16 residues. V gave up 3 bases and J gave up 1 base, with 15 bases separating them. The V gene's germline CDR1 is DFQATT and CDR2 SNEGSKA (reference sequence). DNA for the CDR3: TGCAGTGCTAGGGCGCCGCGGGGGCAGAACACCGGGGAGCTGTTTTTT. It specifies CSARAPRGQNTGELFF.

This clonotype was seen many times. This chain links TRBV7-9 with TRBJ1-2, with D uncertain. From germline, CDR1 is SEHNR and CDR2 FQNEAQ (reference sequence). This CDR3 is built from 14 residues. V lost 1 base and J 6 bases, leaving 12 bases between the germline ends. CDR3 sequence: CASSLVEEEDGYTF. The CDR3 nucleotides read TGTGCCAGCAGCTTAGTCGAGGAAGAAGATGGCTACACCTTC. Filled out from reference TRBV7-9 and TRBJ1-2, the complete variable domain reads DTGVSQNPRHKITKRGQNVTFRCDPISEHNRLYWYRQTLGQGPEFLTYFQNEAQLEKSRLLSDRFSAERPKGSFSTLEIQRTEQGDSAMYLCASSLVEEEDGYTFGSGTRLTVV.

The chain recombines TRBV7-2 with TRBJ2-3, with 8 bases lining up with TRBD2. CDR1 and CDR2 (germline): SGHTA, FQGNSA. Unmatched junction bases numbered 3, after V lost 3 bases and J lost 4 bases. CDR3 length: 14 residues. The CDR3 DNA is TGTGCCAGCAGCTTTGCGGGGGGCCCAGATACGCAGTATTTT. Translation: CASSFAGGPDTQYF.

The sample holds a few counts of this clonotype. The CDR3 sequence: CSALKRERTGELFF. For the CDR3, the DNA is TGCAGTGCTCTAAAGCGGGAGCGGACCGGGGAGCTGTTTTTT. This chain connects TRBV20-1 to TRBJ2-2; TRBD2 agrees at 8 bases. V was clipped by 5 bases and J by 5 bases; unmatched bases: 7. Germline CDR1 is DFQATT and CDR2 is SNEGSKA (reference sequence). The CDR3 has 14 residues.

This clonotype was observed once. This sequence joins TRBV7-9 and TRBJ1-6, with TRBD1 matching over 8 bases. Losses at the gene ends were 5 bases for V and 9 bases for J; bases not matched to a gene: 9. The CDR3 is made up of 15 amino acids. CDR1 is SEHNR, CDR2 FQNEAQ, per germline (reference sequence). The DNA of the CDR3 is TGTGCCAGCAGCCCGGGGACAGGCTTCCTTTCACCCCTCCACTTT. This translates into CASSPGTGFLSPLHF.

The chain uses TRBV24-1 and TRBJ2-1, with D perhaps being TRBD1 or TRBD2 (5 bases each). Trimming removed 3 bases from V and 5 bases from J, with 10 bases in between. Germline V gene sequence: CDR1 KGHDR, CDR2 SFDVKD. There are 14 residues in the CDR3. The CDR3 coding sequence is TGTGCCACCAGTGATACGGGACCAAACAATGAGCAGTTCTTC. Protein: CATSDTGPNNEQFF.

This clonotype appeared a few times. J is TRBJ2-6 and V is TRBV25-1; 7 positions match TRBD1. There are 15 residues in the CDR3. The germline V gene encodes CDR1 MGHDK and CDR2 SYGVNS. Trimming cost V 5 bases and J 3 bases; bases outside gene matches: 4. The CDR3 DNA sequence: TGTGCCAGCAGTCAAGGGGGCGGTGGGGCCAACGTCCTGACTTTC. This translates into CASSQGGGGANVLTF.

This clonotype was observed a few times. The chain carries TRBV13 and TRBJ1-1; 10 bases agree with TRBD1. The ends lost 5 bases at V and 6 bases at J; junction bases unmatched: 9. The CDR3 runs to 15 residues. In germline, CDR1 is PRHDT, CDR2 FYEKMQ (reference sequence). CDR3 residues: CASSPQGQGIPEAFF. The CDR3 bases are TGTGCCAGCAGCCCCCAGGGACAGGGGATCCCTGAAGCTTTCTTT.

Points on this clonotype: A junction boundary mismatches the germline segment, possibly from a read error. The V and J genes are TRBV29-1 and TRBJ2-5; 10 bases are a match to TRBD1. This CDR3 comprises 15 residues. Germline loops: CDR1 SQVTM, CDR2 ANQGSEA. CDR3 sequence reads: CSIEDGTGDYETQYF. The CDR3 region has the DNA TGCAGCATTGAAGACGGGACAGGGGATTACGAGACCCAGTACTTC. The whole variable domain, filled in from reference TRBV29-1 and TRBJ2-5, reads SAVISQKPSRDICQRGTSLTIQCQVDSQVTMMFWYRQQPGQSLTLIATANQGSEATYESGFVIDKFPISRPNLTFSTLTVSNMSPEDSSIYLCSIEDGTGDYETQYFGPGTRLLVL.

This clonotype has a single count. This chain links TRBV2 with TRBJ1-5; D is unresolved. Trimming cost V 8 bases and J 1 base, with 9 bases left between them. The CDR3 runs 13 residues. CDR1 is SNHLY and CDR2 is FYNNEI in the germline V gene. The CDR3 nucleotides read TGTGCCAGCGATGCAATAAGCAATCAGCCCCAGCATTTT. The encoded protein is CASDAISNQPQHF.

V is TRBV5-1 and J is TRBJ1-6; 7 positions match TRBD1. V was pared by 0 bases and J by 7 bases, with 7 bases of the junction left unmatched. The CDR3 loop spans 16 amino acids. CDR1 is SGHRS, CDR2 YFSETQ, per germline. This CDR3 reads CASSLANRDRNSPLHF. CDR3 coding DNA: TGCGCCAGCAGCTTGGCCAACCGGGACAGAAATTCACCCCTCCACTTT.